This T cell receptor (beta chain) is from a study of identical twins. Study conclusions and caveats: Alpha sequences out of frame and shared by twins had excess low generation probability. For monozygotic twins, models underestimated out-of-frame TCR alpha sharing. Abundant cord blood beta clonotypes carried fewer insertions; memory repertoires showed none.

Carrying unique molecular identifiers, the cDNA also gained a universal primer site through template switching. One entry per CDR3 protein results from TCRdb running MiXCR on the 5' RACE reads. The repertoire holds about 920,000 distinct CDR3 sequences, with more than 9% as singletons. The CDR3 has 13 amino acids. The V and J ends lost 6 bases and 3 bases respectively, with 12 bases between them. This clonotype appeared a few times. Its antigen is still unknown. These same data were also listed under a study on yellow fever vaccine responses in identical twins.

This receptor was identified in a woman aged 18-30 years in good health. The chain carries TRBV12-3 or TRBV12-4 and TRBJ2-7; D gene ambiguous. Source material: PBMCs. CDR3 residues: CASSSGPYYEQYF. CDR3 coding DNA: TGTGCCAGCAGCTCCGGGCCCTACTACGAGCAGTACTTC.